The clone carrying this TCR beta chain counts as medium-sized. Its matching antigen is unknown. Prior to thyroid surgery, none of the patients had received any treatment. As processed by the authors: Built for papillary thyroid cancer, a distant-metastasis classifier drew on CDR3 differences across clinicopathological groups. TCRdb reanalyzed the PCR reads via MiXCR. The authors' filters were not applied to this entry. The sample carries around 25,000 clones, about 15% recorded once. This specimen belongs to a study of metastatic and nonmetastatic thyroid tumors. About the study: Across peripheral blood and tumor or nodule tissue samples taken from malignant and benign thyroid patients, the repertoires were compared with one another. Study-wide results and limits: The study reportedly found significantly higher TCR beta diversity in malignant thyroid tumors than benign nodules, in blood and tumor.

The CDR3 is made up of 15 amino acids. Germline assignment: CDR1 MNHNS and CDR2 SASEGT. Losses at the gene ends were 7 bases for V and 5 bases for J; bases not matched to a gene: 14. Sequencing used blood. This sequence was found in a female donor with papillary thyroid cancer or a benign thyroid nodule (not recorded which). Some clones in this sample may be carry-over from other donors' samples. V is TRBV6-1 and J is TRBJ2-7; 7 bases agree with TRBD1. CDR3 nucleotide sequence: TGTGCCAGCACTCCCGGCGACAGGGTGGTCCACGAGCAGTACTTC. Protein sequence: CASTPGDRVVHEQYF.